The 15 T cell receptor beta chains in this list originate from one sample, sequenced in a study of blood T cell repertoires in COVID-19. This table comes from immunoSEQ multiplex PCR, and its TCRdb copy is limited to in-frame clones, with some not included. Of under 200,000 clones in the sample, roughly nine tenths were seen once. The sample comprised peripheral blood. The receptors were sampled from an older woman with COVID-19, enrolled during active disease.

The CDR3 DNA reads TGTGCCAGCAGCCTGCTAGGGGAGACAGGTAAAATGTACGAGCAGTACTTC. Encoded protein: CASSLLGETGKMYEQYF. The chain is built from TRBV3-1 (or the pseudogene TRBV3-2) and TRBJ2-7; tentatively, D is TRBD1 (6 bases). Germline loops: CDR1 LGHDT, CDR2 YNNKEL (reference sequence). This CDR3 has 17 amino acids. V was shortened by 4 bases and J by 4 bases, with 23 bases between the two germline ends.

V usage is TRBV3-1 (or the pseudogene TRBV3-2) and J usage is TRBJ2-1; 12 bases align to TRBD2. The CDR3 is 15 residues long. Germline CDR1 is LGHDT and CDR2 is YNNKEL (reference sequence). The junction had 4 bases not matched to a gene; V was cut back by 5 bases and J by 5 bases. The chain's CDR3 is CASSVTSGGNNEQFF. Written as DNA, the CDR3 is TGTGCCAGCAGCGTGACTAGCGGGGGTAACAATGAGCAGTTCTTC.

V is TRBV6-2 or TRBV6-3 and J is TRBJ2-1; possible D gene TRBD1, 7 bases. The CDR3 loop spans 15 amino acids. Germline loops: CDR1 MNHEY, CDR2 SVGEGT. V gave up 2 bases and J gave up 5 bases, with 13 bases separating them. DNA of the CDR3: TGTGCCAGCAGTTACATCCAGGGGGGTAACAATGAGCAGTTCTTC. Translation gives CASSYIQGGNNEQFF.

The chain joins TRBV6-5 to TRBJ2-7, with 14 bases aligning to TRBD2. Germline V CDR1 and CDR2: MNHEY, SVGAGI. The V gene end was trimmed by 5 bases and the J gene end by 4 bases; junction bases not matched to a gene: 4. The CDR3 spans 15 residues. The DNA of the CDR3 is TGTGCCAGCAGTAAGGGACTAGCGGGAGCGTACGAGCAGTACTTC. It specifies CASSKGLAGAYEQYF.

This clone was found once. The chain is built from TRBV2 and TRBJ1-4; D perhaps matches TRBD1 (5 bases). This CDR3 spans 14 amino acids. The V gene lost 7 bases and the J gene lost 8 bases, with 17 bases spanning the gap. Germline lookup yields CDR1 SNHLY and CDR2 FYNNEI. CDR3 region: CASTGVVSTEKLFF. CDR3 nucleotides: TGTGCCAGCACGGGGGTGGTGTCTACGGAAAAACTGTTTTTT.

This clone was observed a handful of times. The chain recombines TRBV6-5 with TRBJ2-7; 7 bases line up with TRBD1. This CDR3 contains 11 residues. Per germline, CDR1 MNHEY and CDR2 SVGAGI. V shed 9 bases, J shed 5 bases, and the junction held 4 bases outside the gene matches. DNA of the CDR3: TGTGCCAGTTCCAGGGGGAACGAGCAGTACTTC. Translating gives CASSRGNEQYF.

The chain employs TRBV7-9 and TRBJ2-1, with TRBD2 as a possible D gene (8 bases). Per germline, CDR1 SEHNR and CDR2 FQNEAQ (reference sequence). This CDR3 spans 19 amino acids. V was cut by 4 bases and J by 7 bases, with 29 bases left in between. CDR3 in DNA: TGTGCCAGCAGCTCGAACAGGGGACTGGCGGGGGGCTTTACAAATGAGCAGTTCTTC. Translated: CASSSNRGLAGGFTNEQFF. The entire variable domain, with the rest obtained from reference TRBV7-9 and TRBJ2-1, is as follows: DTGVSQNPRHKITKRGQNVTFRCDPISEHNRLYWYRQTLGQGPEFLTYFQNEAQLEKSRLLSDRFSAERPKGSFSTLEIQRTEQGDSAMYLCASSSNRGLAGGFTNEQFFGPGTRLTVL.

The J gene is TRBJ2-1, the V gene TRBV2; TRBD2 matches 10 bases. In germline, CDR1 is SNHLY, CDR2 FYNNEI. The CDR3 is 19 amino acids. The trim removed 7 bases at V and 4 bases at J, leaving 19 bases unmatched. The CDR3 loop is CASTTNGASGSHGYNEQFF. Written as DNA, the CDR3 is TGTGCCAGCACCACCAACGGGGCTAGCGGGAGCCACGGGTACAATGAGCAGTTCTTC. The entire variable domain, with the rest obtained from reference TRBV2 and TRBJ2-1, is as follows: EPEVTQTPSHQVTQMGQEVILRCVPISNHLYFYWYRQILGQKVEFLVSFYNNEISEKSEIFDDQFSVERPDGSNFTLKIRSTKLEDSAMYFCASTTNGASGSHGYNEQFFGPGTRLTVL.

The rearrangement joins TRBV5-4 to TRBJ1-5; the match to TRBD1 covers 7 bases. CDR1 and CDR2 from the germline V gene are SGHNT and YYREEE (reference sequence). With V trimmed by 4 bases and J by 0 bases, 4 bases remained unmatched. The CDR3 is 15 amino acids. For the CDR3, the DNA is TGTGCCAGCAGCCCTGACAGGGCTAGCAATCAGCCCCAGCATTTT. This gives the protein CASSPDRASNQPQHF.

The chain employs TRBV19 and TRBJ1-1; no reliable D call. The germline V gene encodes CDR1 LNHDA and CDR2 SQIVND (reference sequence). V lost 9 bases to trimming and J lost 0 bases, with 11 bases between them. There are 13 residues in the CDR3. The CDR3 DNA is TGTGCCAGCTTCGGGAACTTGAACACTGAAGCTTTCTTT. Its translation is CASFGNLNTEAFF.

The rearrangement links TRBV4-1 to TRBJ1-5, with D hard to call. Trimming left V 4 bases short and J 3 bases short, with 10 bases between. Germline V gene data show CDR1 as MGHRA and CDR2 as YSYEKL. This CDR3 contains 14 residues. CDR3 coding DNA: TGCGCCAGCAGCCGCGCCCAACCCAATCAGCCCCAGCATTTT. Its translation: CASSRAQPNQPQHF.

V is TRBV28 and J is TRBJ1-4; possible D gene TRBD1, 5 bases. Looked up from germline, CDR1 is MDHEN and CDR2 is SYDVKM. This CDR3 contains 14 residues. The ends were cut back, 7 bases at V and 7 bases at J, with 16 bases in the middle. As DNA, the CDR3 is TGTGCCAGCACCAAGACCCCGGGGGTTGAAAAACTGTTTTTT. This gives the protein CASTKTPGVEKLFF.

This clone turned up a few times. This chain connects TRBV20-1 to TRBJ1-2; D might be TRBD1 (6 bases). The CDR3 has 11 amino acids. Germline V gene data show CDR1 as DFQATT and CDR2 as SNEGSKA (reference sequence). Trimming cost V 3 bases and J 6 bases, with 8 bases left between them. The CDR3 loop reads CSARDSHGYTF. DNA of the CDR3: TGCAGTGCTAGGGACAGCCATGGCTACACCTTC.

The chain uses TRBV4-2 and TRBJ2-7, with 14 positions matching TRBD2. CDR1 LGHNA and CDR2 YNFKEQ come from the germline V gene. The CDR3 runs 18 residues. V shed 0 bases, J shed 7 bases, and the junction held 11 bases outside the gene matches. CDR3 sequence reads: CASSQDVTSGRAGEEQYF. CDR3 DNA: TGTGCCAGCAGCCAAGATGTGACTAGCGGGAGGGCCGGTGAAGAGCAGTACTTC.

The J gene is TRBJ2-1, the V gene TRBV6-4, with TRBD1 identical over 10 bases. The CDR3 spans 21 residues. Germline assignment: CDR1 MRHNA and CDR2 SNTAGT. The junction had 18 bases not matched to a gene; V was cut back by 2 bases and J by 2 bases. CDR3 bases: TGTGCCAGCAGTGACCCGAAGACAGGGGGCATAAGCGGGAAACCCTACAATGAGCAGTTCTTC. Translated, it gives CASSDPKTGGISGKPYNEQFF.